Presented here are 8 T cell receptor beta chains from one specimen sequenced in a study of cytomegalovirus exposure and HLA in healthy donors. It was with 60 Vbeta and 13 Jbeta primers that the PCR ran. Libraries were prepared by immunoSEQ multiplex PCR; TCRdb keeps only in-frame clonotypes and omits some of them. This table has approximately 130,000 clones, more than 80% appearing once. The sample was PBMCs. Receptor source: a woman between 40 and 55 years old in good health and CMV-seropositive.

This clone was seen only once. The chain is built from TRBV7-2 and TRBJ2-1; D might be TRBD2 (5 bases). Trimming removed 5 bases from V and 9 bases from J, with 17 bases in between. CDR1 is SGHTA, CDR2 FQGNSA, per germline. This CDR3 has 14 residues. The CDR3 nucleotides read TGTGCCAGCAGCGGACTGACTAAGCCAGTTGAGCAGTTCTTC. This encodes CASSGLTKPVEQFF.

The CDR3: CASSPPGTGRLRVRTGELFF. For the CDR3, the DNA is TGTGCCAGCAGCCCACCCGGGACAGGGAGGCTCCGGGTACGGACCGGGGAGCTGTTTTTT. The chain has TRBV5-4 and TRBJ2-2, with TRBD1 matching over 9 bases. The CDR3 consists of 20 residues. The junction had 21 bases not matched to a gene; V was cut back by 4 bases and J by 5 bases. Germline V gene data show CDR1 as SGHNT and CDR2 as YYREEE (reference sequence).

This clone has only a few counts. The V call is TRBV5-6, the J call TRBJ2-2; 8 positions match TRBD1. The junction had 11 bases not matched to a gene; V was cut back by 2 bases and J by 5 bases. CDR1 is SGHDT, CDR2 YYEEEE, per germline. This CDR3 region has 17 residues. The CDR3 sequence: CASSLLAGTGWTGELFF. The CDR3 bases are TGTGCCAGCAGCTTATTAGCCGGGACAGGATGGACCGGGGAGCTGTTTTTT.

CDR3 sequence reads: CASSSSGFGDNEQFF. The CDR3, as DNA: TGTGCCAGCAGTTCCTCAGGGTTTGGAGACAATGAGCAGTTCTTC. The chain combines TRBV28 with TRBJ2-1, with D perhaps TRBD1 (5 bases). CDR3 size: 15 residues. The germline V and J ends were trimmed by 4 bases and 5 bases, with 15 bases remaining between them. Germline CDR1 is MDHEN and CDR2 is SYDVKM.

The rearrangement links TRBV13 to TRBJ2-1; 9 nucleotides agree with TRBD1. Germline CDR1 reads PRHDT; CDR2 reads FYEKMQ (reference sequence). The CDR3 has 16 residues. The V gene end was trimmed by 4 bases and the J gene end by 5 bases; junction bases not matched to a gene: 9. The CDR3 coding sequence is TGTGCCAGCAGCTCTAGACAGGGGGAGCTACACAATGAGCAGTTCTTC. It translates to CASSSRQGELHNEQFF.

V is TRBV5-4 and J is TRBJ1-6; D is perhaps TRBD1 (5 bases). V lost 4 bases to trimming and J lost 9 bases, with 17 bases between them. The CDR3 has 15 amino acids. Germline CDR1 SGHNT, CDR2 YYREEE (reference sequence). CDR3 nucleotide sequence: TGTGCCAGCAGCCCCCACCAGGGAAAAACTTCACCCCTCCACTTT. Its protein product is CASSPHQGKTSPLHF.

Only one count was recorded for this clone. In the same sample, other DNA sequences code for this CDR3. This chain joins TRBV27 and TRBJ2-7; 9 nucleotides align to TRBD2. Per germline, CDR1 MNHEY and CDR2 SMNVEV (reference sequence). The CDR3 has 13 amino acids. The V and J ends lost 5 bases and 4 bases, in that order; junction bases with no gene match: 3. The chain's CDR3 is CASSQGLAYEQYF. The CDR3 bases are TGTGCCAGCAGTCAGGGACTAGCTTACGAGCAGTACTTC.

The chain recombines TRBV4-3 with TRBJ2-1, with 7 bases identical to TRBD2. J gave up 5 bases and V 8 bases, and 9 bases lay outside the gene matches. The CDR3 loop spans 14 amino acids. Germline CDR1 LGHNA, CDR2 YSLEER. CDR3 in DNA: TGCGCCAGCGCGGGGAGCGGGACCGACAATGAGCAGTTCTTC. Translation gives CASAGSGTDNEQFF.